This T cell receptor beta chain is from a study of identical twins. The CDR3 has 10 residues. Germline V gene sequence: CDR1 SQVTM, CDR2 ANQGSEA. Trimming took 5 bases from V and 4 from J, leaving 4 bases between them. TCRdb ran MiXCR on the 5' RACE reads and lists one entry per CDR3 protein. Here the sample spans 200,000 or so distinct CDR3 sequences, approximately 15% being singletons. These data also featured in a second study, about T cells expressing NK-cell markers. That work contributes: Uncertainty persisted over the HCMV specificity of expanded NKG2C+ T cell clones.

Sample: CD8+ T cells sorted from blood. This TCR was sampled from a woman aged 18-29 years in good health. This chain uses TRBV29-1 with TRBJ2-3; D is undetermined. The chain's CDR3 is CSVLADTQYF. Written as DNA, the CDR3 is TGCAGCGTTCTGGCAGATACGCAGTATTTT.